Each of the 8 T cell receptor beta chains below was sequenced from the same sample in a study of blood T cell repertoires in COVID-19. Assay used: immunoSEQ multiplex PCR; TCRdb lists only in-frame clones, some missing. The table records about 280,000 clones, roughly 85% of them present only once. What was sequenced was PBMCs or T cells enriched from blood (not recorded which). These receptors were collected from a woman in her 50s who had recovered from COVID-19.

The V call is TRBV18, the J call TRBJ2-1, with 7 nucleotides matching TRBD2. CDR1 and CDR2 (germline): KGHSH, LQKENI. CDR3 length: 15 residues. Germline trimming cut 2 bases from V and 5 bases from J; bases unmatched to any gene: 6. In nucleotides, the CDR3 is TGTGCCAGCTCACCAGGTCAGAGCGGGGACAATGAGCAGTTCTTC. Protein product: CASSPGQSGDNEQFF. Supplemented by reference TRBV18 and TRBJ2-1, the full variable domain reads NAGVMQNPRHLVRRRGQEARLRCSPMKGHSHVYWYRQLPEEGLKFMVYLQKENIIDESGMPKERFSAEFPKEGPSILRIQQVVRGDSAAYFCASSPGQSGDNEQFFGPGTRLTVL.

V and J are TRBV19 and TRBJ2-3, with 9 bases lining up with TRBD2. CDR3 length: 16 residues. Germline CDR1 reads LNHDA; CDR2 reads SQIVND (reference sequence). V lost 0 bases to trimming and J lost 5 bases; unmatched junction nucleotides: 6. This chain's CDR3 is CASSIEKRGARDTQYF. In DNA, the CDR3 is TGTGCCAGTAGTATAGAGAAGCGGGGGGCCCGAGATACGCAGTATTTT.

The chain is built from TRBV5-4 and TRBJ2-7; TRBD1 matches at 12 bases. CDR3 length: 14 amino acids. Losses at the gene ends were 3 bases for V and 7 bases for J; bases not matched to a gene: 5. The germline CDR1 and CDR2 sequences are SGHNT and YYREEE (reference sequence). Here the CDR3 DNA reads TGTGCCAGCAGCTCGGGACAGGGGGCGCGGGAGCAGTACTTC. Translating it yields CASSSGQGAREQYF.

The chain is built from TRBV7-3 and TRBJ2-2; 9 nucleotides match TRBD1. The CDR3 sequence is 15 residues long. Germline CDR1 reads SGHTA; CDR2 reads FQGTGA. V lost 1 base and J lost 8; bases outside the gene matches: 5. This CDR3 reads CASSLRQGELGELFF. CDR3 coding DNA: TGTGCCAGCAGCTTAAGACAGGGGGAGTTGGGGGAGCTGTTTTTT.

The table lists this clone with a count of one. V is TRBV27 and J is TRBJ1-1; TRBD1 agrees at 7 bases. The V segment lost 3 bases and the J segment 0 bases; nucleotides outside the gene matches: 7. This CDR3 spans 16 amino acids. The germline gives CDR1 MNHEY, CDR2 SMNVEV (reference sequence). The CDR3 sequence is CASSLGWDSMNTEAFF. DNA of the CDR3: TGTGCCAGCAGTTTGGGCTGGGACAGCATGAACACTGAAGCTTTCTTT.

The chain uses TRBV7-9 and TRBJ2-3, with 11 bases aligning to TRBD2. This CDR3 has 16 residues. Trimming removed 2 bases from V and 2 bases from J; junction bases left unmatched: 3. The germline gives CDR1 SEHNR, CDR2 FQNEAQ (reference sequence). This CDR3 is CASSLMTSGDTDTQYF. The CDR3 DNA is TGTGCCAGCAGCTTAATGACTAGCGGGGACACAGATACGCAGTATTTT.

The V and J genes are TRBV10-1 and TRBJ1-1; tentative D call: TRBD1 (5 bases). The germline V and J ends were trimmed by 0 bases and 4 bases, with 6 bases remaining between them. There are 13 residues in the CDR3. CDR1 and CDR2 from the germline V gene are WNHNN and SYGVQD (reference sequence). The chain's CDR3 is CASSESGGTEAFF. The CDR3 region has the DNA TGCGCCAGCAGTGAGTCCGGGGGCACTGAAGCTTTCTTT.

The chain combines TRBV5-4 with TRBJ1-2; D is undetermined. Germline V gene sequence: CDR1 SGHNT, CDR2 YYREEE (reference sequence). V gave up 0 bases and J gave up 8 bases, with 8 bases separating them. The CDR3 consists of 12 residues. The DNA for the CDR3 is TGTGCCAGCAGCTTGGACATTTCAGGCTACACCTTC. Encoded protein: CASSLDISGYTF.